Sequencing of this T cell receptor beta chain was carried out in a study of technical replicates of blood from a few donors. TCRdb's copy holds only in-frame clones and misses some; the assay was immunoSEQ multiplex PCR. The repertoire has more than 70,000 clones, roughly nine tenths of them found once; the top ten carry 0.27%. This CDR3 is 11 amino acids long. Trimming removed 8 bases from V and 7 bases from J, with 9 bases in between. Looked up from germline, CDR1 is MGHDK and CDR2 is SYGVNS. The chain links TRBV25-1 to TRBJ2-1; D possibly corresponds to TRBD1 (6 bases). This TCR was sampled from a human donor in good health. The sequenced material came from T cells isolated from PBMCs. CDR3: CASLTGNEQFF. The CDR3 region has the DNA TGTGCCAGCCTTACAGGGAATGAGCAGTTCTTC.